A single sample gave rise to the 13 T cell receptor beta chains below, sequenced in a study of blood T cell repertoires in COVID-19. Here immunoSEQ multiplex PCR was the method, and the copy in TCRdb shows in-frame clones only, minus some. The sample holds about 44,000 clones, about 85% seen once. The sequencing sample was made of peripheral blood. These receptors all come from a woman of 80 years or more in a cohort sampled during active or convalescent COVID-19.

This chain joins TRBV5-1 and TRBJ2-5; D gene uncertain. The CDR3 sequence is 15 residues long. The germline V gene has CDR1 SGHRS and CDR2 YFSETQ. V was pared by 1 base and J by 5 bases, with 15 bases between. CDR3 sequence (DNA): TGCGCCAGCAGCTTGTCGTGGAGACCGGGTGAGACCCAGTACTTC. As protein: CASSLSWRPGETQYF.

The chain recombines TRBV18 with TRBJ1-1, with TRBD1 as a possible D gene (6 bases). The CDR3 totals 16 residues. The germline CDR1 and CDR2 sequences are KGHSH and LQKENI. V lost 3 bases to trimming and J lost 0 bases, with 14 bases between them. DNA for the CDR3: TGTGCCAGCTCACCCCTACGACAGGACATGAACACTGAAGCTTTCTTT. Amino acids: CASSPLRQDMNTEAFF.

This chain joins TRBV7-8 and TRBJ2-7; possibly TRBD2 for D (6 bases). V gave up 1 base and J gave up 2 bases, with 15 bases separating them. Germline assignment: CDR1 SGHVS and CDR2 FQNEAQ. This CDR3 region has 16 residues. The CDR3 nucleotides are TGTGCCAGCAGCTTAGAGCGGAGGGAGATCGCCTACGAGCAGTACTTC. Its translation is CASSLERREIAYEQYF.

The chain employs TRBV12-5 and TRBJ2-7, with a possible D match to TRBD2 (5 bases). The germline V gene encodes CDR1 LGHNT and CDR2 FRNRAP. V lost 4 bases, J lost 9 bases, and 19 bases lay in between. The length of the CDR3 is 14 residues. The CDR3 region has the DNA TGTGCTAGTGGTTCGAGGGATGTTGAGGTAGGGCAGTACTTC. This codes for CASGSRDVEVGQYF. The whole variable domain, remainder taken from reference TRBV12-5 and TRBJ2-7, is DARVTQTPRHKVTEMGQEVTMRCQPILGHNTVFWYRQTMMQGLELLAYFRNRAPLDDSGMPKDRFSAEMPDATLATLKIQPSEPRDSAVYFCASGSRDVEVGQYFGPGTRLTVT.

V usage is TRBV9 and J usage is TRBJ1-2, with D unresolved. Deletions cut 2 bases from V and 3 bases from J, with 20 bases between. Germline V gene data show CDR1 as SGDLS and CDR2 as YYNGEE. There are 17 residues in the CDR3. CDR3 DNA: TGTGCCAGCAGCGTTCTTTCGCGGGGTCCCCAATACTATGGCTACACCTTC. It yields the protein CASSVLSRGPQYYGYTF.

The genes are TRBV6-5 and TRBJ2-3, with 8 bases matching TRBD1. This CDR3 contains 14 residues. Germline V gene sequence: CDR1 MNHEY, CDR2 SVGAGI. V gave up 7 bases and J gave up 2 bases; unmatched junction bases: 5. Written as DNA, the CDR3 is TGTGCCAGCAACCAGGACAGGGACACAGATACGCAGTATTTT. Encoded protein: CASNQDRDTDTQYF.

V gene TRBV7-9 combines with J gene TRBJ1-6; TRBD1 matches 8 bases. Germline lookup yields CDR1 SEHNR and CDR2 FQNEAQ (reference sequence). J was trimmed by 10 bases and V by 5 bases; bases with no gene match: 10. The CDR3 covers 15 residues. The CDR3 DNA sequence: TGTGCCAGCAGCCCTCGGACAGGGCGGCAGTCACCCCTCCACTTT. Its protein is CASSPRTGRQSPLHF.

The rearrangement uses TRBV6-1 and TRBJ1-5; D is unclear. Germline CDR1 reads MNHNS; CDR2 reads SASEGT. This CDR3 contains 15 residues. The V gene lost 8 bases and the J gene lost 0 bases, with 14 bases spanning the gap. The CDR3 is CASRQLQVSNQPQHF. CDR3 DNA sequence: TGTGCCAGCCGTCAGTTGCAGGTTAGCAATCAGCCCCAGCATTTT.

This chain links TRBV11-2 with TRBJ1-6; D may be TRBD1 (5 bases). V dropped 0 bases and J dropped 10 bases, with 16 bases sitting between them. The CDR3 loop spans 16 amino acids. Germline V gene lookup returns CDR1 SGHAT and CDR2 FQNNGV. The CDR3 sequence is CASSLEGPGGGSPLHF. The DNA of the CDR3 is TGTGCCAGCAGCTTAGAAGGGCCCGGGGGAGGATCACCCCTCCACTTT.

This chain joins TRBV20-1 and TRBJ1-6, with a weak D call TRBD1 (6 bases). The CDR3 runs 16 residues. V lost 3 bases, J lost 10 bases, and 22 bases lay in between. Germline V gene sequence: CDR1 DFQATT, CDR2 SNEGSKA (reference sequence). The CDR3 loop reads CSASLSGQTGASPLHF. The CDR3 DNA reads TGCAGTGCTAGTTTATCAGGACAGACTGGGGCCTCACCCCTCCACTTT.

This sequence joins TRBV5-1 and TRBJ1-1; weak D call: TRBD1 (6 bases). The ends were cut back, 0 bases at V and 1 base at J, with 10 bases in the middle. This CDR3 is built from 15 residues. CDR1 and CDR2 from the germline V gene are SGHRS and YFSETQ. CDR3 DNA sequence: TGCGCCAGCAGCTTGGAAGGGGGTCGGAACACTGAAGCTTTCTTT. Its protein product is CASSLEGGRNTEAFF. Full variable domain (outside the CDR3, taken from reference TRBV5-1 and TRBJ1-1): KAGVTQTPRYLIKTRGQQVTLSCSPISGHRSVSWYQQTPGQGLQFLFEYFSETQRNKGNFPGRFSGRQFSNSRSEMNVSTLELGDSALYLCASSLEGGRNTEAFFGQGTRLTVV.

The CDR3 spells CASSRSPGQGAHLNYGYTF. The DNA of the CDR3 is TGTGCCAGCAGCAGATCTCCGGGACAGGGGGCGCATCTTAACTATGGCTACACCTTC. The chain recombines TRBV21-1 with TRBJ1-2; the table's D call, TRBD1, was not checked against the DNA. TRBV21-1 is flagged as a pseudogene. CDR3 size: 19 residues.

This chain links TRBV7-6 with TRBJ2-2; maybe TRBD1 (5 bases). V lost 4 bases and J 2 bases, leaving 8 bases between the germline ends. This CDR3 is 14 amino acids long. CDR1 is SGHVS, CDR2 FNYEAQ, per germline. CDR3 nucleotides: TGTGCCAGCAGCTCCTGGACAAACACCGGGGAGCTGTTTTTT. Its translation is CASSSWTNTGELFF. The full variable domain, its missing parts supplied by reference TRBV7-6 and TRBJ2-2, is GAGVSQSPRYKVTKRGQDVALRCDPISGHVSLYWYRQALGQGPEFLTYFNYEAQQDKSGLPNDRFSAERPEGSISTLTIQRTEQRDSAMYRCASSSWTNTGELFFGEGSRLTVL.